This T cell receptor (beta chain) originates from a study of Siglec-9 on CD8 T cells in melanoma. General study findings and limits: Siglec-9 reportedly marks and regulates an effector memory CD8+ T-cell subset apparently accumulating in melanoma tumors.

Generated by immunoSEQ multiplex PCR, the TCRdb table keeps only in-frame clones and is missing some. The data show 25,000 to 30,000 clones, more than 80% seen once. On this clone: Its antigen is still unknown.

The sequence derives from a human donor in good health. The specimen sequenced was Siglec-9- CD8+ T cells sorted from blood.

The CDR3 DNA reads as TGTGCCAGTAGGATGACAGCGGGGGCCACCTACGAGCAGTACTTC. It translates to CASRMTAGATYEQYF. This sequence joins TRBV19 and TRBJ2-7, with TRBD2 identical over 8 bases. This CDR3 region has 15 residues. With V trimmed by 6 bases and J by 2 bases, 9 bases remained unmatched. CDR1 and CDR2 from the germline V gene are LNHDA and SQIVND (reference sequence).